This TCR beta chain was sequenced for a study of blood T cell repertoires in COVID-19. Cohort placement rested on clinical history that participants reported themselves. This CDR3 has 14 residues. Germline V gene sequence: CDR1 MNHEY, CDR2 SVGAGI. The ends were cut back, 7 bases at V and 4 bases at J, with 13 bases in the middle. The data were produced by immunoSEQ multiplex PCR, yet TCRdb's version contains in-frame clones alone and is incomplete. The sample has around 330,000 clones, approximately 88% seen once. This receptor was obtained from a woman between 18 and 29 years old who had recovered from COVID-19. The chain uses TRBV6-5 and TRBJ1-4, with D unclear. The specimen was PBMCs or T cells enriched from blood (not recorded which). The CDR3 DNA reads TGTGCCAGCACAAATTCGGGTATTAATGAAAAACTGTTTTTT. This gives the protein CASTNSGINEKLFF.